This TCR beta chain comes out of a study of vaccination effects on CD4 cells after COVID-19. Expansion with viral peptide pools was applied to antigen-specific CD4+ T cells by the ViraFEST assay prior to sequencing. Researchers isolated CD4+ T cells once roughly ten days of culture had elapsed. Participants received two doses of either the BNT162b2 or mRNA-1273 vaccine. With respect to this clone: Antigen unknown.

Clones were sequenced by immunoSEQ multiplex PCR, and TCRdb holds only the in-frame ones, with some missing. The sample gives tens of thousands of clones, around three quarters of which show up once; around 1.2% is in the top ten. CDR3 length equals 19 residues. The V gene end was trimmed by 2 bases and the J gene end by 0 bases; junction bases not matched to a gene: 13. CDR1 SGHTA and CDR2 FQGNSA come from the germline V gene. Material: CD4+ T cells from PBMCs cultured with HCoV-229E spike peptides, obtained after COVID-19 vaccination. The chain uses TRBV7-2 and TRBJ1-5; TRBD1 agrees at 7 bases. This sequence originates from a human donor who received a COVID-19 vaccine. The CDR3 DNA sequence: TGTGCCAGCAGCTTACGGGAGACAGGGAATCCTTATAGCAATCAGCCCCAGCATTTT. This codes for CASSLRETGNPYSNQPQHF.